These 22 T cell receptor beta chains share one sample of origin, sequenced in a study of T cell changes during pregnancy in multiple sclerosis. Profiled with immunoSEQ multiplex PCR; TCRdb holds only in-frame clones, not every one. The repertoire holds roughly 40,000 clones, with 90% as singletons. The sequencing used CD4+ T cells from peripheral blood mononuclear cells, collected in the second trimester of pregnancy. Receptors originate from a female donor with multiple sclerosis, enrolled in a pregnancy study.

The V call is TRBV5-1, the J call TRBJ2-2; D is possibly TRBD2 (5 bases). Germline V gene lookup returns CDR1 SGHRS and CDR2 YFSETQ. Trimming took off 4 bases at V and 7 bases at J, with 14 bases between the two ends. The CDR3 totals 14 residues. The CDR3 sequence: CASSPPSTNGELFF. For the CDR3, the DNA is TGCGCCAGCAGCCCGCCTAGCACGAACGGGGAGCTGTTTTTT.

The chain couples TRBV7-6 to TRBJ1-6; 8 bases line up with TRBD1. The V and J ends lost 2 bases and 7 bases, in that order; junction bases with no gene match: 7. This CDR3 comprises 16 residues. Germline-derived CDR1 and CDR2 are SGHVS and FNYEAQ. The CDR3, as DNA: TGTGCCAGCAGCTTAAGGACAGGGACCGGGAATTCACCCCTCCACTTT. Translating gives CASSLRTGTGNSPLHF.

V gene TRBV5-6 combines with J gene TRBJ1-1; 7 positions agree with TRBD1. Germline loops: CDR1 SGHDT, CDR2 YYEEEE. J was trimmed by 1 base and V by 1 base; bases with no gene match: 16. The CDR3 has 19 residues. The CDR3 sequence: CASSLYYPRGQTKNTEAFF. The CDR3 DNA follows: TGTGCCAGCAGCTTGTATTACCCTAGGGGACAGACTAAGAACACTGAAGCTTTCTTT.

The V and J genes are TRBV4-2 and TRBJ2-5; D might be TRBD2 (6 bases). Germline CDR1 and CDR2: LGHNA and YNFKEQ. The germline V and J ends were trimmed by 2 bases and 2 bases, with 12 bases remaining between them. This CDR3 has 15 amino acids. CDR3 nucleotides: TGTGCCAGCAGCCAAACCGGGACTTATCAAGAGACCCAGTACTTC. It yields the protein CASSQTGTYQETQYF.

This rearrangement joins TRBV6-6 to TRBJ1-5; D is ambiguous. CDR1 and CDR2 from the germline V gene are MNHNY and SVGAGI (reference sequence). This CDR3 has 16 amino acids. V was pared by 0 bases and J by 2 bases, with 11 bases between. The CDR3 sequence: CASSYSSWQGNQPQHF. CDR3 DNA sequence: TGTGCCAGCAGTTACTCGAGTTGGCAGGGCAATCAGCCCCAGCATTTT.

V gene TRBV18 combines with J gene TRBJ1-1; TRBD1 agrees at 9 bases. CDR3 size: 14 residues. Looked up from germline, CDR1 is KGHSH and CDR2 is LQKENI. V was pared by 4 bases and J by 6 bases, with 6 bases of the junction left unmatched. The CDR3 region has the DNA TGTGCCAGCTCACTCCGGGACAGGGAATCTGAAGCTTTCTTT. Translating gives CASSLRDRESEAFF.

This clone appeared a single time. V gene TRBV7-6 combines with J gene TRBJ1-2; D is uncertain. The CDR3 is 16 amino acids. Germline V lookup: CDR1 SGHVS, CDR2 FNYEAQ. The V gene lost 4 bases and the J gene lost 8 bases, with 23 bases spanning the gap. CDR3 residues: CASSSSYRPSEGGYTF. DNA of the CDR3: TGTGCCAGCAGCTCTTCCTATCGTCCCAGCGAAGGAGGCTACACCTTC.

The genes are TRBV1 and TRBJ2-5; TRBD2 is the table's D call and was not checked against the DNA. TRBV1 is deemed a pseudogene. This CDR3 comprises 20 residues. The CDR3 DNA reads TGCACCAGCAGCCAAGTTCTCCTGCTAGCGGGAGTGGTACCGGCAGAGACCCAGTACTTC. Amino acids: CTSSQVLLLAGVVPAETQYF.

There are a few counts of this clone. V gene TRBV4-1 combines with J gene TRBJ2-1; D is perhaps TRBD2 (6 bases). Germline V gene data show CDR1 as MGHRA and CDR2 as YSYEKL. V lost 0 bases to trimming and J lost 2 bases, with 14 bases between them. This CDR3 has 17 amino acids. CDR3 sequence reads: CASSQDSSPGAYNEQFF. CDR3 nucleotide sequence: TGCGCCAGCAGCCAAGATAGTTCTCCGGGAGCCTACAATGAGCAGTTCTTC.

CDR3 DNA sequence: TGTGCCAGCAGACTAGCGGGTTCCTCCTACGAGCAGTACTTC. Its translation is CASRLAGSSYEQYF. The V and J genes are TRBV6-5 and TRBJ2-7; 9 bases are a match to TRBD2. This CDR3 has 14 residues. The ends lost 6 bases at V and 0 bases at J; junction bases unmatched: 3. CDR1 is MNHEY, CDR2 SVGAGI, per germline.

J is TRBJ1-2 and V is TRBV13, with D possibly TRBD1 on 6 matching bases. V shed 3 bases and J shed 13 bases, with 15 bases lying between them. The germline V gene encodes CDR1 PRHDT and CDR2 FYEKMQ (reference sequence). The CDR3 length is 12 residues. The CDR3 is CASSFMGAGGTF. In DNA form, the CDR3 reads TGTGCCAGCAGCTTTATGGGGGCTGGAGGCACCTTC.

V is TRBV5-1 and J is TRBJ2-7; the D gene is possibly TRBD2 (5 bases). The V end was cut by 0 bases, the J end by 1 base, with 5 bases between. The germline V gene encodes CDR1 SGHRS and CDR2 YFSETQ. The CDR3 has 13 amino acids. The CDR3 DNA sequence: TGCGCCAGCAGCTTGGCGGGATCCTACGAGCAGTACTTC. Residues: CASSLAGSYEQYF.

The V gene is TRBV29-1, the J gene TRBJ1-3, with D hard to call. The length of the CDR3 is 13 residues. V lost 0 bases, J lost 8 bases, and 11 bases lay in between. Germline loops: CDR1 SQVTM, CDR2 ANQGSEA. The CDR3: CSVEDRTGDTIYF. Here the CDR3 DNA reads TGCAGCGTTGAAGATCGGACTGGGGACACCATATATTTT. The full variable domain, in which reference TRBV29-1 and TRBJ1-3 provide the parts outside the CDR3, is SAVISQKPSRDICQRGTSLTIQCQVDSQVTMMFWYRQQPGQSLTLIATANQGSEATYESGFVIDKFPISRPNLTFSTLTVSNMSPEDSSIYLCSVEDRTGDTIYFGEGSWLTVV.

J is TRBJ2-3 and V is TRBV4-2, with TRBD1 as a possible D gene (6 bases). This CDR3 is built from 16 residues. Germline V lookup: CDR1 LGHNA, CDR2 YNFKEQ. The germline V and J ends were trimmed by 1 base and 0 bases, with 11 bases remaining between them. CDR3 loop: CASSQVNRASTDTQYF. The DNA of the CDR3 is TGTGCCAGCAGCCAAGTTAACAGGGCTAGCACAGATACGCAGTATTTT.

The genes are TRBV2 and TRBJ2-7, with TRBD1 as a possible D gene (6 bases). The CDR3 loop spans 13 amino acids. Germline CDR1 reads SNHLY; CDR2 reads FYNNEI. Trimming pared 6 bases from V and 5 bases from J, leaving 14 bases between. CDR3 amino acids: CASSQGQGNEQYF. The CDR3 DNA reads TGTGCCAGCAGCCAGGGGCAGGGTAACGAGCAGTACTTC.

This clone was found once. The chain has TRBV4-3 and TRBJ1-5; 9 positions agree with TRBD1. The CDR3 loop spans 13 amino acids. The germline CDR1 and CDR2 sequences are LGHNA and YSLEER. The trim removed 3 bases at V and 9 bases at J, leaving 3 bases unmatched. The CDR3 is CASSQDRGRPQHF. The CDR3 nucleotides read TGCGCCAGCAGCCAGGACAGGGGTCGGCCCCAGCATTTT.

The chain recombines TRBV7-2 with TRBJ1-2, with TRBD1 identical over 7 bases. The J segment lost 7 bases and the V segment lost 1 base, leaving 6 bases of the junction unmatched. In germline, CDR1 is SGHTA, CDR2 FQGNSA. The CDR3 is 14 residues long. The chain's CDR3 is CASSLGGNRGGYTF. The CDR3 nucleotides are TGTGCCAGCAGCTTAGGGGGGAACAGGGGTGGCTACACCTTC.

This rearrangement joins TRBV19 to TRBJ2-3, with 9 bases that match TRBD1. The ends lost 1 base at V and 1 base at J; junction bases unmatched: 3. This CDR3 has 16 residues. Germline CDR1 and CDR2: LNHDA and SQIVND (reference sequence). For the CDR3, the DNA is TGTGCCAGTAGTATAGGGCACAGGGGGCGCACAGATACGCAGTATTTT. It codes for CASSIGHRGRTDTQYF.

This clone appeared a single time. The chain joins TRBV7-9 to TRBJ1-2, with 9 bases lining up with TRBD1. Germline V gene lookup returns CDR1 SEHNR and CDR2 FQNEAQ (reference sequence). The trim removed 2 bases at V and 4 bases at J, leaving 11 bases unmatched. The CDR3 spans 17 residues. The CDR3 loop is CASSLFTGGFSFYGYTF. The CDR3 DNA sequence: TGTGCCAGCAGCTTATTTACAGGGGGCTTCTCTTTCTATGGCTACACCTTC.

V and J are TRBV9 and TRBJ1-1, with TRBD1 identical over 7 bases. This CDR3 is built from 14 residues. V lost 0 bases to trimming and J lost 3 bases; unmatched junction nucleotides: 2. Per the germline V gene, CDR1 is SGDLS and CDR2 is YYNGEE. CDR3 residues: CASSVVQGDTEAFF. The CDR3, as DNA: TGTGCCAGCAGCGTAGTGCAGGGGGACACTGAAGCTTTCTTT.

This chain connects TRBV19 to TRBJ1-4, with D maybe TRBD1 (6 bases). This CDR3 has 14 amino acids. Trimming cost V 3 bases and J 8 bases, with 13 bases left between them. CDR1 and CDR2 from the germline V gene are LNHDA and SQIVND (reference sequence). This chain's CDR3 is CASSIQGTGEKLFF. The CDR3 DNA reads as TGTGCCAGTAGTATTCAGGGGACCGGGGAAAAACTGTTTTTT.

The V and J genes are TRBV5-6 and TRBJ1-3; 9 bases agree with TRBD1. The CDR3 covers 17 residues. V lost 4 bases, J lost 0 bases, and 8 bases stayed unmatched. Per germline, CDR1 SGHDT and CDR2 YYEEEE. CDR3 nucleotide sequence: TGTGCCAGCAGCGACGGACAGGGGCTTGCCTCTGGAAACACCATATATTTT. Translated: CASSDGQGLASGNTIYF.